Included here is one T cell receptor (beta chain) sequence, with context. Its specificity is unknown. At one end the junction does not follow the germline gene, possibly because of a read error. This sample was included in a study of tumor-infiltrating lymphocytes in primary liver carcinoma. Overall study context: All patients, whether men or women, fell within 30 to 69 years of age.

The CDR3 is made up of 12 amino acids. CDR1 is SQVTM, CDR2 ANQGSEA, per germline. Whole-study findings and limits: Tumors reached a significantly greater top-250-clone fraction than blood did (p = 0.039).

Synthesis of TCR beta cDNA was carried out from about 0.55 ug total RNA with a constant-region primer. ARM-PCR was slightly modified, and three nested multiplex PCR rounds with it gave rise to the TCR beta libraries. TRBV1-TRBV30 forward primers and a C-beta reverse primer were used in the first two PCR rounds, which each ran for 9 to 10 cycles. TCRdb ran MiXCR on the multiplex PCR reads and lists one entry per CDR3 protein. The sample records about 54,000 distinct CDR3 sequences, around three quarters being singletons. The tissue used was unsorted bulk material of about 19-34 mg. RNA and DNA were co-extracted from it with the AllPrep DNA/RNA mini kit. Researchers took samples from five separate regions of each tumor.

The sequencing sample was made of liver tumor tissue from sampling region 2. The subset here: tumor region T2, inferior pole. The receptor's source is a man aged 35 to 55 with primary liver carcinoma and hepatitis B virus infection. The gene calls are TRBV29-1 and TRBJ2-1; no reliable D call. In DNA form, the CDR3 reads TGCAACGTTGAAGATCACGGCCATGCGCAGTTCTTC. Amino acids: CNVEDHGHAQFF.